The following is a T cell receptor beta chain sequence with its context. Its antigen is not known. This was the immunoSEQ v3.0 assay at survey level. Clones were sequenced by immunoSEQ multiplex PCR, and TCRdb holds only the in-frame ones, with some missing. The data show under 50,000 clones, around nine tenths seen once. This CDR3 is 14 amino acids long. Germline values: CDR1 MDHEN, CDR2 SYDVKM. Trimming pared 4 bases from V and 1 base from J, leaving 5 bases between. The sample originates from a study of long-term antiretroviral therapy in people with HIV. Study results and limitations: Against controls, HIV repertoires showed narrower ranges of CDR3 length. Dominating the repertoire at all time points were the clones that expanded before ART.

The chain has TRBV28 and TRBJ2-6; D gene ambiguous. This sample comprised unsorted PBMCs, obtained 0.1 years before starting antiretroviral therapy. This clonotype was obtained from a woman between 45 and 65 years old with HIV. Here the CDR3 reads CASSWVSGANVLTF. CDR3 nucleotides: TGTGCCAGCAGTTGGGTTTCTGGGGCCAACGTCCTGACTTTC.